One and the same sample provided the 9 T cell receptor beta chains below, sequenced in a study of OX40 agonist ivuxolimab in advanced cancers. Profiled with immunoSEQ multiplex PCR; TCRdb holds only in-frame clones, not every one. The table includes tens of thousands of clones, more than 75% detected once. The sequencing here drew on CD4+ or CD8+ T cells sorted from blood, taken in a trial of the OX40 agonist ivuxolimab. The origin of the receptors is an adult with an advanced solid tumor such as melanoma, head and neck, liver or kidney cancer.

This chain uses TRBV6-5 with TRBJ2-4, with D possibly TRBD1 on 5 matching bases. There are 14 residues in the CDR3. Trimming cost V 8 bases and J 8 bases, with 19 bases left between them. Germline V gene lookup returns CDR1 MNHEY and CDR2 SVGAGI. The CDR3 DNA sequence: TGTGCCAGCCGAATCCAGGGCGAGTCGTACATTCAGTACTTC. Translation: CASRIQGESYIQYF.

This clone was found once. The DNA for the CDR3 is TGTGCCAGCAGTTACTCGATGGGACAGAACACCGGGGAGCTGTTTTTT. This codes for CASSYSMGQNTGELFF. This rearrangement joins TRBV6-5 to TRBJ2-2; maybe TRBD1 (6 bases). CDR1 and CDR2 (germline): MNHEY, SVGAGI. Trimming stripped 0 bases from V and 1 base from J, with 9 bases between. The CDR3 is 16 amino acids.

The CDR3 nucleotides read TGTGCCAGCAGCCAAGAATTCTGGGAAGAGACCCAGTACTTC. Its protein product is CASSQEFWEETQYF. The chain has TRBV14 and TRBJ2-5; D is unresolved. Germline assignment: CDR1 SGHDN and CDR2 FVKESK. Trimming removed 0 bases from V and 3 bases from J, with 8 bases in between. The CDR3 sequence is 14 residues long. Combining the CDR3 with reference TRBV14 and TRBJ2-5 gives the whole variable domain EAGVTQFPSHSVIEKGQTVTLRCDPISGHDNLYWYRRVMGKEIKFLLHFVKESKQDESGMPNNRFLAERTGGTYSTLKVQPAELEDSGVYFCASSQEFWEETQYFGPGTRLLVL.

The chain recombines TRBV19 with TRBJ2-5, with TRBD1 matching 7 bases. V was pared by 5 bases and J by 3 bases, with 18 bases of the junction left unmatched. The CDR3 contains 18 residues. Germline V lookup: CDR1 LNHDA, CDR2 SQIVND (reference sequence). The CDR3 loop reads CASSSKPAGGFWKETQYF. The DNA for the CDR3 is TGTGCCAGTAGTTCCAAGCCGGCAGGGGGATTTTGGAAAGAGACCCAGTACTTC.

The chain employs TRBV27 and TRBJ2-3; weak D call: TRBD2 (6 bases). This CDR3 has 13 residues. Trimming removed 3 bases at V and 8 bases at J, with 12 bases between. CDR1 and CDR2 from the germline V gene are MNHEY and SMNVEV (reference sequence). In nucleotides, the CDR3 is TGTGCCAGCAGTTTTAGCGGTGGGGGTACGCAGTATTTT. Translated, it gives CASSFSGGGTQYF.

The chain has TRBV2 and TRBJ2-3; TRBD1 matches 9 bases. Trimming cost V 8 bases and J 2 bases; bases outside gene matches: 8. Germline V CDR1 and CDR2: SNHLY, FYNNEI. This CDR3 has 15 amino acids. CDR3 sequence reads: CASGWTGDNTDTQYF. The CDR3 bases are TGTGCCAGCGGATGGACAGGGGACAACACAGATACGCAGTATTTT.

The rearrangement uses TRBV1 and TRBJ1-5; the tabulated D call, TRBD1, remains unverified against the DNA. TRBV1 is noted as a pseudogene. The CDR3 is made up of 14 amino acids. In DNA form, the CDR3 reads TGCACCAGCAGCCAAGAAGGGGAAGATCAGCCCCAGCATTTT. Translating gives CTSSQEGEDQPQHF.

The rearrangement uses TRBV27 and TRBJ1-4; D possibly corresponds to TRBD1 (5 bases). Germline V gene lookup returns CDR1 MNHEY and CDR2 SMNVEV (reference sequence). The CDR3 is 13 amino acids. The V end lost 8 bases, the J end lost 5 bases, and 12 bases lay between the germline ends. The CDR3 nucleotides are TGTGCCAGCGGTCCGGGACGGAATGAAAAACTGTTTTTT. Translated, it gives CASGPGRNEKLFF. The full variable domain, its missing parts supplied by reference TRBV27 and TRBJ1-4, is EAQVTQNPRYLITVTGKKLTVTCSQNMNHEYMSWYRQDPGLGLRQIYYSMNVEVTDKGDVPEGYKVSRKEKRNFPLILESPSPNQTSLYFCASGPGRNEKLFFGSGTQLSVL.

CDR3 nucleotides: TGTGCCAGTAGTATACTCCCGGACTACGAGCAGTACTTC. This codes for CASSILPDYEQYF. V and J are TRBV19 and TRBJ2-7; D call uncertain. Germline V gene sequence: CDR1 LNHDA, CDR2 SQIVND (reference sequence). The CDR3 has 13 amino acids. V lost 2 bases and J lost 3, with 8 bases in between.